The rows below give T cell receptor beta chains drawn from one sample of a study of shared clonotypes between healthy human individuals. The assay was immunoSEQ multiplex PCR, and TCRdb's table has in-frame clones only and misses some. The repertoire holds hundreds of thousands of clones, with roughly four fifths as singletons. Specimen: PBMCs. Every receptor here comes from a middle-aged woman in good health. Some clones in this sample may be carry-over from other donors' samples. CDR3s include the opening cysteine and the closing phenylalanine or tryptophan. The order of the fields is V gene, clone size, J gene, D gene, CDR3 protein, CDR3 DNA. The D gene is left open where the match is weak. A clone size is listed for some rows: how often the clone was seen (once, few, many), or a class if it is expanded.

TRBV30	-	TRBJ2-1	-	CAWSVDGYNEQFF	TGTGCCTGGAGTGTCGATGGGTACAATGAGCAGTTCTTC
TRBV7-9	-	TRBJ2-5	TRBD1	CASSPGTGREQYF	TGTGCCAGCAGCCCCGGGACAGGGAGAGAGCAGTACTTC
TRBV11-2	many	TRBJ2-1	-	CASSPRHNEQFF	TGTGCCAGCAGCCCGAGACACAATGAGCAGTTCTTC
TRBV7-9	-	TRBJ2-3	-	CASSTVRGTDTQYF	TGTGCCAGCAGCACTGTCAGGGGCACAGATACGCAGTATTTT
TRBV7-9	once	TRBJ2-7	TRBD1	CASSLLETGVSEQYF	TGTGCCAGCAGCTTGTTAGAGACAGGGGTGTCCGAGCAGTACTTC
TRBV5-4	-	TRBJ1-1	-	CASSFYNTEAFF	TGTGCCAGCAGCTTTTACAACACTGAAGCTTTCTTT
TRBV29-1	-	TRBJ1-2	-	CSVEVVRDGYTF	TGCAGCGTTGAAGTGGTCAGGGATGGCTACACCTTC
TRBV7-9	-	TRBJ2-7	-	CASSPGLSPPEQYF	TGTGCCAGCAGCCCCGGACTAAGCCCACCGGAGCAGTACTTC
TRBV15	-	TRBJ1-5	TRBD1	CATSNLQGAPNQPQHF	TGTGCCACCAGCAATCTACAGGGGGCCCCAAATCAGCCCCAGCATTTT
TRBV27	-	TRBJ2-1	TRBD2	CASSYPGAGVGNEQFF	TGTGCCAGCAGTTATCCGGGAGCGGGGGTCGGCAATGAGCAGTTCTTC
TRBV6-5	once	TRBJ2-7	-	CASSPGTHEQYF	TGTGCCAGCAGCCCCGGGACCCACGAGCAGTACTTC
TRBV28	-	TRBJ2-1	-	CASSFAVGGPFYNEQFF	TGTGCCAGCAGTTTCGCGGTAGGGGGTCCCTTTTACAATGAGCAGTTCTTC
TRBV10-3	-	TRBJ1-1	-	CAITMADGTEAFF	TGTGCCATCACTATGGCAGATGGTACTGAAGCTTTCTTT
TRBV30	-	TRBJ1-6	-	CAWGGNYNSPLHF	TGTGCCTGGGGCGGGAACTATAATTCACCCCTCCACTTT
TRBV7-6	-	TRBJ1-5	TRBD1	CASSLADGQASNQPQHF	TGTGCCAGCAGCTTAGCGGACGGACAGGCAAGCAATCAGCCCCAGCATTTT
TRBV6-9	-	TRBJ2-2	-	CASSKTTEPSGELFF	TGTGCCAGCAGTAAAACGACTGAACCCTCCGGGGAGCTGTTTTTT
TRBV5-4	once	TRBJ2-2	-	CASSYGNTGELFF	TGTGCCAGCAGCTACGGGAACACCGGGGAGCTGTTTTTT
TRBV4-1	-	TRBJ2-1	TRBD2	CASSQFGLAGRDEQFF	TGCGCCAGCAGCCAATTTGGCCTAGCGGGTAGGGATGAGCAGTTCTTC
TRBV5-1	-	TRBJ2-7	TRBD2	CASSSSTSGRGYEQYF	TGCGCCAGCAGCTCTTCGACTAGCGGGAGAGGATACGAGCAGTACTTC
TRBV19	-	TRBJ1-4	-	CASSIMTTNEKLFF	TGTGCCAGTAGTATTATGACAACTAATGAAAAACTGTTTTTT
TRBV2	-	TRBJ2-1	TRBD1	CASNRDRRSEQFF	TGTGCCAGCAACCGGGACAGGAGAAGTGAGCAGTTCTTC
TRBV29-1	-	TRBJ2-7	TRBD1	CGVQPTGTGEQYF	TGCGGCGTTCAACCGACAGGGACGGGCGAGCAGTACTTC
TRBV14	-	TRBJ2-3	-	CASSQGLTSTDTQYF	TGTGCCAGCAGCCAAGGGCTAACTAGCACAGATACGCAGTATTTT
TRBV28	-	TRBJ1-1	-	CASRSDPGTYLWGTEAFF	TGTGCCAGCAGATCCGACCCCGGGACGTACCTATGGGGCACTGAAGCTTTCTTT
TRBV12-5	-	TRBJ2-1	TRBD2	CASTFRGLAGGGEQFF	TGTGCTAGTACATTTAGGGGACTAGCGGGTGGAGGTGAGCAGTTCTTC
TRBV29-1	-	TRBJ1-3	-	CSVGAQGWGNTIYF	TGCAGCGTTGGTGCGCAGGGCTGGGGAAACACCATATATTTT
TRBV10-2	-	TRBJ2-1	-	CATKEGSSNEQFF	TGCGCCACGAAAGAGGGATCGAGTAATGAGCAGTTCTTC
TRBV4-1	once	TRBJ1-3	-	CASSQAPGRNTIYF	TGCGCCAGCAGCCAGGCCCCCGGTCGAAACACCATATATTTT